This entry lists 25 T cell receptor beta chains sequenced from one sample in a study of T-cell memory formation after mild COVID-19. TCRdb re-derived calls from the 5' RACE reads in MiXCR, one entry per CDR3 protein. This table has around 310,000 distinct CDR3 sequences, about 16% appearing once. The specimen sequenced was PBMCs or a T cell subset sorted from them (not recorded which). These receptor sequences come from a man aged 18 to 30 who had mild COVID-19 (a few samples of this study predate the infection). Cell type and time point are not known.

The rearrangement uses TRBV9 and TRBJ2-5; D gene ambiguous. Germline CDR1 reads SGDLS; CDR2 reads YYNGEE. CDR3 length: 14 residues. Trimming took off 3 bases at V and 2 bases at J, with 11 bases between the two ends. CDR3 nucleotide sequence: TGTGCCAGCAGCGCCCTTCCCATACAAGAGACCCAGTACTTC. Protein product: CASSALPIQETQYF.

The sample holds a few counts of this clonotype. The V gene is TRBV6-5, the J gene TRBJ1-2, with D perhaps matching TRBD1 (6 bases). The CDR3 runs to 13 residues. Looked up from germline, CDR1 is MNHEY and CDR2 is SVGAGI. Trimming took off 6 bases at V and 4 bases at J, with 12 bases between the two ends. CDR3 nucleotide sequence: TGTGCCAGCAGGGAAAGGACAGCCTATGGCTACACCTTC. Translated: CASRERTAYGYTF.

The rearrangement joins TRBV18 to TRBJ2-3; D may match TRBD1 or TRBD2 (6 bases each). Trimming took 3 bases from V and 4 from J, leaving 14 bases between them. Germline CDR1 is KGHSH and CDR2 is LQKENI. The CDR3 is 15 residues long. CDR3 region: CASSPLSGGADTQYF. CDR3 coding DNA: TGTGCCAGCTCACCTCTTTCCGGGGGCGCAGATACGCAGTATTTT.

This rearrangement joins TRBV5-1 to TRBJ2-5, with TRBD1 matching over 8 bases. Trimming cost V 7 bases and J 5 bases; bases outside gene matches: 7. The CDR3 consists of 13 residues. The germline V gene has CDR1 SGHRS and CDR2 YFSETQ. CDR3 nucleotides: TGCGCCAGCGATCAGGGGGCCCGGGAGACCCAGTACTTC. Amino acid sequence: CASDQGARETQYF.

This rearrangement joins TRBV12-3 or TRBV12-4 to TRBJ1-3; D uncertain. Trimming took off 6 bases at V and 4 bases at J, with 7 bases between the two ends. CDR3 length equals 12 residues. The chain's CDR3 is CASSQTGNTIYF. CDR3 nucleotide sequence: TGTGCCAGCAGCCAAACCGGAAACACCATATATTTT.

This chain joins TRBV7-9 and TRBJ2-5, with D hard to call. In germline, CDR1 is SEHNR, CDR2 FQNEAQ (reference sequence). The V gene lost 5 bases and the J gene lost 0 bases, with 13 bases spanning the gap. This CDR3 spans 15 amino acids. Here the CDR3 reads CASSTRTEYQETQYF. DNA of the CDR3: TGTGCCAGCAGCACCCGGACGGAGTACCAAGAGACCCAGTACTTC.

The V gene is TRBV19, the J gene TRBJ2-1; D perhaps matches TRBD1 (6 bases). This CDR3 is built from 13 residues. Per the germline V gene, CDR1 is LNHDA and CDR2 is SQIVND (reference sequence). Trimming cost V 3 bases and J 9 bases, with 12 bases left between them. CDR3 bases: TGTGCCAGTAGTATGGGACACGCGGGTGAGCAGTTCTTC. Translating it yields CASSMGHAGEQFF.

This rearrangement joins TRBV28 to TRBJ2-6; perhaps TRBD2 as D (6 bases). Germline V gene data show CDR1 as MDHEN and CDR2 as SYDVKM. This CDR3 has 15 amino acids. V was clipped by 6 bases and J by 2 bases, with 11 bases between them. CDR3 sequence (DNA): TGTGCCAGCAGCCCGACGGGGGCTGGGGCCAACGTCCTGACTTTC. It is translated as CASSPTGAGANVLTF.

This clonotype has just a few counts. CDR3 protein: CASREGGTEAFF. In DNA form, the CDR3 reads TGCGCCAGCAGGGAGGGAGGAACTGAAGCTTTCTTT. The rearrangement uses TRBV5-1 and TRBJ1-1; D ambiguous. CDR1 SGHRS and CDR2 YFSETQ come from the germline V gene. The CDR3 totals 12 residues. V gave up 5 bases and J gave up 5 bases, with 10 bases separating them.

In this sample, this clonotype turned up a few times. The chain joins TRBV4-2 to TRBJ2-1; TRBD2 agrees at 7 bases. Unmatched junction bases numbered 7, after V lost 3 bases and J lost 2 bases. In germline, CDR1 is LGHNA, CDR2 YNFKEQ. There are 16 residues in the CDR3. CDR3: CASSHSSSGAYNEQFF. CDR3 sequence (DNA): TGTGCCAGCAGCCACTCCTCTAGCGGAGCCTACAATGAGCAGTTCTTC.

This clonotype was counted only a few times. This sequence joins TRBV7-2 and TRBJ2-2; 7 positions agree with TRBD1. Losses at the gene ends were 5 bases for V and 6 bases for J; bases not matched to a gene: 9. Germline-derived CDR1 and CDR2 are SGHTA and FQGNSA. The CDR3 is 15 amino acids. The CDR3 DNA sequence: TGTGCCAGCAGCCTGCGACAGGGTGTGGCCGGGGAGCTGTTTTTT. Translated, it gives CASSLRQGVAGELFF.

The table lists this clonotype with a few counts. This sequence joins TRBV7-6 and TRBJ1-1, with D perhaps matching TRBD1 (5 bases). The V gene lost 3 bases and the J gene lost 3 bases, with 11 bases spanning the gap. Germline V gene data show CDR1 as SGHVS and CDR2 as FNYEAQ. The CDR3 has 14 amino acids. The CDR3 DNA is TGTGCCAGCAGCTTCGGGGGGGAGGACACTGAAGCTTTCTTT. This sequence encodes CASSFGGEDTEAFF.

This clonotype was seen a few times. This chain joins TRBV4-1 and TRBJ2-2; 8 bases map to TRBD2. V gave up 6 bases and J gave up 1 base; unmatched junction bases: 7. The CDR3 runs 16 residues. The germline V gene encodes CDR1 MGHRA and CDR2 YSYEKL. The CDR3 is CASSFPGGRNTGELFF. The CDR3 region has the DNA TGCGCCAGCAGTTTCCCGGGGGGGCGGAACACCGGGGAGCTGTTTTTT.

This clonotype was detected a few times. CDR3 DNA: TGTGCCAGCAGTTACTCATCCAACACAGATACGCAGTATTTT. Its translation is CASSYSSNTDTQYF. The chain uses TRBV6-2 or TRBV6-3 and TRBJ2-3; D ambiguous. CDR1 and CDR2 (germline): MNHEY, SVGEGT. The CDR3 sequence is 14 residues long. V lost 0 bases and J 2 bases, leaving 6 bases between the germline ends.

This clonotype was counted between two and nine times. The chain employs TRBV14 and TRBJ2-3, with a weak D call TRBD2 (5 bases). Germline V lookup: CDR1 SGHDN, CDR2 FVKESK. CDR3 size: 16 residues. Trimming left V 1 base short and J 9 bases short, with 20 bases between. This chain's CDR3 is CASSQGASPGRRTQYF. In nucleotides, the CDR3 is TGTGCCAGCAGCCAAGGGGCCAGCCCCGGTAGGAGGACGCAGTATTTT. The whole variable domain, filled in from reference TRBV14 and TRBJ2-3, reads EAGVTQFPSHSVIEKGQTVTLRCDPISGHDNLYWYRRVMGKEIKFLLHFVKESKQDESGMPNNRFLAERTGGTYSTLKVQPAELEDSGVYFCASSQGASPGRRTQYFGPGTRLTVL.

This clonotype has more than one count but fewer than ten. The V call is TRBV24-1, the J call TRBJ2-1; D call uncertain. This CDR3 comprises 13 residues. Germline V CDR1 and CDR2: KGHDR, SFDVKD. Trimming stripped 9 bases from V and 0 bases from J, with 8 bases between. DNA of the CDR3: TGTGCCACCGGTCTAAGCTCCTACAATGAGCAGTTCTTC. Encoded protein: CATGLSSYNEQFF.

The chain carries TRBV7-9 and TRBJ2-7, with 7 positions matching TRBD1. The CDR3 contains 15 residues. CDR1 and CDR2 from the germline V gene are SEHNR and FQNEAQ (reference sequence). Losses at the gene ends were 3 bases for V and 0 bases for J; bases not matched to a gene: 5. CDR3 bases: TGTGCCAGCAGCTTGGACAGGTTCAGCTCCTACGAGCAGTACTTC. The encoded protein is CASSLDRFSSYEQYF.

At least ten counts were recorded for this clonotype. The V gene is TRBV7-2, the J gene TRBJ2-7; D gene unclear. Trimming cost V 5 bases and J 3 bases, with 11 bases left between them. CDR1 and CDR2 (germline): SGHTA, FQGNSA. The CDR3 contains 13 residues. This CDR3 is CASSRTGLYEQYF. The CDR3 region has the DNA TGTGCCAGCAGCCGCACTGGGCTCTACGAGCAGTACTTC.

This clonotype was counted ten times or more. The chain is built from TRBV7-2 and TRBJ1-2; 9 nucleotides align to TRBD1. Trimming took 5 bases from V and 7 from J; bases not matched to a gene: 11. Germline V gene lookup returns CDR1 SGHTA and CDR2 FQGNSA. CDR3 length equals 15 residues. This CDR3 is CASSITGTGSSGYTF. In nucleotides, the CDR3 is TGTGCCAGCAGCATAACCGGGACAGGGTCAAGTGGCTACACCTTC.

DNA for the CDR3: TGCAGTGCTAGAGATTTTATTCGGGACAGGGGAGGGGATACGCAGTATTTT. Translating gives CSARDFIRDRGGDTQYF. The rearrangement uses TRBV20-1 and TRBJ2-3; 10 bases line up with TRBD1. V lost 0 bases, J lost 6 bases, and 12 bases stayed unmatched. CDR3 length: 17 amino acids. Germline-derived CDR1 and CDR2 are DFQATT and SNEGSKA (reference sequence).

This clonotype came up many times. V and J are TRBV5-1 and TRBJ2-2; 12 nucleotides line up with TRBD2. Trimming at V came to 4 bases and at J to 4 bases, leaving 11 bases not matched to a gene. Germline values: CDR1 SGHRS, CDR2 YFSETQ. There are 18 residues in the CDR3. The CDR3 sequence: CASSDGLAGPRGTGELFF. The CDR3 coding sequence is TGCGCCAGCAGCGATGGACTAGCGGGGCCTCGAGGCACCGGGGAGCTGTTTTTT.

This clonotype was observed a handful of times. The V gene is TRBV5-1, the J gene TRBJ2-3, with D possibly matching TRBD1 (6 bases). The length of the CDR3 is 14 residues. V shed 6 bases and J shed 1 base, with 12 bases lying between them. The germline V gene has CDR1 SGHRS and CDR2 YFSETQ. The CDR3 is CASTAGDRTDTQYF. DNA of the CDR3: TGCGCCAGCACGGCAGGGGACCGCACAGATACGCAGTATTTT.

V is TRBV3-1 and J is TRBJ2-1, with 8 nucleotides matching TRBD1. V trimming: 2 bases; J trimming: 4 bases; junction bases outside the gene matches: 4. Germline-derived CDR1 and CDR2 are LGHDT and YNNKEL (reference sequence). The CDR3 runs to 15 residues. In DNA form, the CDR3 reads TGTGCCAGCAGCCAAACCGGGACAGGTTACAATGAGCAGTTCTTC. Protein product: CASSQTGTGYNEQFF.

This chain connects TRBV7-2 to TRBJ2-6; D call uncertain. Per germline, CDR1 SGHTA and CDR2 FQGNSA. This CDR3 spans 14 amino acids. Trimming shortened V by 5 bases and J by 0 bases, and 5 bases separated the two germline ends. The CDR3 loop is CASSGDSGANVLTF. The CDR3 bases are TGTGCCAGCAGCGGGGACTCTGGGGCCAACGTCCTGACTTTC. Filled out from reference TRBV7-2 and TRBJ2-6, the complete variable domain reads GAGVSQSPSNKVTEKGKDVELRCDPISGHTALYWYRQSLGQGLEFLIYFQGNSAPDKSGLPSDRFSAERTGGSVSTLTIQRTQQEDSAVYLCASSGDSGANVLTFGAGSRLTVL.

This clonotype turned up a few times. The V gene is TRBV24-1, the J gene TRBJ2-3; maybe TRBD2 (5 bases). With 3 bases removed from V and 6 bases from J, the gap between germline ends came to 12 bases. The CDR3 length is 14 residues. The germline V gene encodes CDR1 KGHDR and CDR2 SFDVKD. The CDR3 DNA follows: TGTGCCACCAGTGATACCCCGGGCGGGGATACGCAGTATTTT. Its translation is CATSDTPGGDTQYF.